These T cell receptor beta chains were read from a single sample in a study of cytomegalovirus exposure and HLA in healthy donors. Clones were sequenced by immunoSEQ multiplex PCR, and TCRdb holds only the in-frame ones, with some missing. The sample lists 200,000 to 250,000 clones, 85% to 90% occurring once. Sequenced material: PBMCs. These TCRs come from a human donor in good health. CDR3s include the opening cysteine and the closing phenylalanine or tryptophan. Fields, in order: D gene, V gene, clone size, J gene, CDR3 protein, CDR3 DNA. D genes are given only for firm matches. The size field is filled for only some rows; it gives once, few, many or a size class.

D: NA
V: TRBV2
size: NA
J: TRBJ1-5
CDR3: CASSRDTSNQPQHF
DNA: TGTGCCAGCAGTCGGGACACGAGCAATCAGCCCCAGCATTTT

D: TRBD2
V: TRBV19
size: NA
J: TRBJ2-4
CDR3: CASRGTSGLRNIQYF
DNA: TGTGCCAGTAGAGGGACTAGCGGGCTGAGAAACATTCAGTACTTC

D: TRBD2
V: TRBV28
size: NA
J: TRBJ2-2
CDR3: CASSARGAGELFF
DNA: TGTGCCAGCAGTGCGCGGGGGGCCGGGGAGCTGTTTTTT

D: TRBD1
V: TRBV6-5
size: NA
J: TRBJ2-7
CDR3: CASSKRDRGYEQYF
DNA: TGTGCCAGCAGTAAACGGGACAGGGGCTACGAGCAGTACTTC

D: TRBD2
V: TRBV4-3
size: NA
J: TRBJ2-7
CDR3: CASSQLAGGPQYF
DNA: TGCGCCAGCAGCCAACTAGCGGGAGGGCCCCAGTACTTC

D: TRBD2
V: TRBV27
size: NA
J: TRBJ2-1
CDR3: CASTSGSLHNEQFF
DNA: TGTGCCAGCACTAGCGGGAGCCTCCACAATGAGCAGTTCTTC

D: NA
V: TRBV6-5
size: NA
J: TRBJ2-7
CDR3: CASSYTTYSYEQYF
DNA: TGTGCCAGCAGTTACACGACATATTCCTACGAGCAGTACTTC

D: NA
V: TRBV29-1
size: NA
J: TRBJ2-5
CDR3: CSVARGGETQYF
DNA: TGCAGCGTTGCCCGCGGCGGGGAGACCCAGTACTTC

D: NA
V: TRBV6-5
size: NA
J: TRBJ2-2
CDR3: CASSLTNTGELFF
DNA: TGTGCCAGCAGTCTAACGAACACCGGGGAGCTGTTTTTT

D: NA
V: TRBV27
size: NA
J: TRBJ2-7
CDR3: CASSLSSGYEQYF
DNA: TGTGCCAGCAGTTTATCGTCGGGCTACGAGCAGTACTTC

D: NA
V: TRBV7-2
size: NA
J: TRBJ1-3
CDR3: CASSLEAGRNTIYF
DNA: TGTGCCAGCAGCTTAGAGGCAGGGAGAAACACCATATATTTT

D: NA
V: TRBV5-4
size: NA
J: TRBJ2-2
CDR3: CASSLATNRNAGELFF
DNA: TGTGCCAGCAGCTTGGCGACGAACAGAAATGCCGGGGAGCTGTTTTTT

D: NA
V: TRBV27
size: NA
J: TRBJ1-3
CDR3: CASSPYGGNTIYF
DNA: TGTGCCAGCAGTCCCTACGGGGGAAACACCATATATTTT

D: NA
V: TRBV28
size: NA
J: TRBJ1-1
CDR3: CASRVAAGGRVGEAFF
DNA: TGTGCCAGCAGAGTAGCCGCGGGAGGCAGGGTGGGCGAAGCTTTCTTT

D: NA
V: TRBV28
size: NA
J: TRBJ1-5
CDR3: CASSSRGEGQPQHF
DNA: TGTGCCAGCAGTTCCCGAGGGGAGGGTCAGCCCCAGCATTTT

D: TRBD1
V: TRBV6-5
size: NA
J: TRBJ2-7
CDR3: CASSLIRDRTYEQYF
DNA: TGTGCCAGCAGTTTAATCCGGGACAGGACCTACGAGCAGTACTTC

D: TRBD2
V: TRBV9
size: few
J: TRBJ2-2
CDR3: CASSVFPRLADTGELFF
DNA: TGTGCCAGCAGCGTATTTCCGAGACTAGCGGACACCGGGGAGCTGTTTTTT

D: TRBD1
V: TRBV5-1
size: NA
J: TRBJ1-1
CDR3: CASSLRTGGEAFF
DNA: TGCGCCAGCAGCCTGAGGACAGGTGGTGAAGCTTTCTTT

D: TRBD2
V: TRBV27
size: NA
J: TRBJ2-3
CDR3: CASSFYGGITDTQYF
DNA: TGTGCCAGCAGTTTTTACGGGGGGATCACAGATACGCAGTATTTT

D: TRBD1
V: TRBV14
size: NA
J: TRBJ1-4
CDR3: CASSPRTGKGEKLFF
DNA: TGTGCCAGCAGCCCCAGGACAGGGAAGGGGGAAAAACTGTTTTTT

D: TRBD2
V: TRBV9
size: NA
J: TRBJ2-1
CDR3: CASSAPGLAGSNEQFF
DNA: TGTGCCAGCAGCGCCCCGGGACTAGCGGGTTCTAATGAGCAGTTCTTC

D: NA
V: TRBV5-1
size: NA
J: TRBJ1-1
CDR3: CASSSGGDTEAFF
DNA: TGCGCCAGCAGCTCTGGAGGGGACACTGAAGCTTTCTTT

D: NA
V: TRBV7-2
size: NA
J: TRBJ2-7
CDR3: CASSPFNYEQYF
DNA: TGTGCCAGCAGTCCCTTTAACTACGAGCAGTACTTC

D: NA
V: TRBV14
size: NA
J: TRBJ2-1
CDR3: CASSQGRGTYNEQFF
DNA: TGTGCCAGCAGCCAGGGGAGAGGGACCTACAATGAGCAGTTCTTC

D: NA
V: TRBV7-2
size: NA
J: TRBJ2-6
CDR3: CASSFTYSGANVLTF
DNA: TGTGCCAGCAGCTTCACATACTCTGGGGCCAACGTCCTGACTTTC

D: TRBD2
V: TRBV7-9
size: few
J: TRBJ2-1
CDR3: CASSRGSGRNNEQFF
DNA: TGTGCCAGCAGCCGAGGAAGCGGGAGAAACAATGAGCAGTTCTTC

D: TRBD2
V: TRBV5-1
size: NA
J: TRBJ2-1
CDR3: CASSLPSGSIYNEQFF
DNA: TGCGCCAGCAGCTTGCCCAGCGGGAGTATCTACAATGAGCAGTTCTTC

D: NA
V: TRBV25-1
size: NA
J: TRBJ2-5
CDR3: CASSAPWGVGETQYF
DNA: TGTGCCAGCAGTGCCCCGTGGGGGGTAGGTGAGACCCAGTACTTC

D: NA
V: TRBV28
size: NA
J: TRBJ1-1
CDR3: CASSPPGRGGTEAFF
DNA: TGTGCCAGCAGCCCTCCGGGCCGAGGAGGGACTGAAGCTTTCTTT

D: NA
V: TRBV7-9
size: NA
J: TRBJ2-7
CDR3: CASSPSTKDIYEQYF
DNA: TGTGCCAGCAGCCCCTCGACAAAAGATATATACGAGCAGTACTTC

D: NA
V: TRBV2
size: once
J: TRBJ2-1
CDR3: CASGGHNNEQFF
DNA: TGTGCCAGCGGAGGCCACAACAATGAGCAGTTCTTC

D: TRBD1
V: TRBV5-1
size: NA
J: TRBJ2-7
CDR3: CASSRDSPSYEQYF
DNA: TGCGCCAGCAGCCGGGACAGCCCCTCCTACGAGCAGTACTTC

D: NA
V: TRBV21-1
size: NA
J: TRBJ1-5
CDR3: CASSKFGQCNQPQHF
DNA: TGTGCCAGCAGCAAATTCGGACAGTGCAATCAGCCCCAGCATTTT

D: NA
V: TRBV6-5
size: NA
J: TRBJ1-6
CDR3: CASIQGPNSPLHF
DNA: TGTGCCAGCATCCAGGGGCCCAATTCACCCCTCCACTTT

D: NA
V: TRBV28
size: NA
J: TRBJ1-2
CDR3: CASSSLTYGYTF
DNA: TGTGCCAGCAGTTCTCTTACTTATGGCTACACCTTC

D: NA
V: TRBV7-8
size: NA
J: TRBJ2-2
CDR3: CASSLAARGNTGELFF
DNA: TGTGCCAGCAGCTTAGCGGCCAGGGGGAACACCGGGGAGCTGTTTTTT

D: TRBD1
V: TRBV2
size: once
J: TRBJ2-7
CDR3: CASRVPGQGPYEQYF
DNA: TGTGCCAGCAGGGTCCCGGGACAGGGCCCCTACGAGCAGTACTTC

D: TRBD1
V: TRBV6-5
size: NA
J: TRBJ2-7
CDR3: CASSYGGTGGSYEQYF
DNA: TGTGCCAGCAGTTACGGAGGGACAGGGGGCTCCTACGAGCAGTACTTC

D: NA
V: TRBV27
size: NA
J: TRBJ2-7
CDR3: CAGTTPGPERRPFKQYF
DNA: TGTGCCGGGACAACTCCGGGACCGGAGAGGAGGCCTTTCAAGCAGTACTTC

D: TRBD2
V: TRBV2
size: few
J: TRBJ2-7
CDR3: CASRRTRTYEQYF
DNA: TGTGCCAGCAGAAGGACTAGGACCTACGAGCAGTACTTC

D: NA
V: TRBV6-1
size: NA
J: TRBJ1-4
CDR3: CASSVLTNEKLFF
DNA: TGTGCCAGCAGTGTTCTCACTAATGAAAAACTGTTTTTT

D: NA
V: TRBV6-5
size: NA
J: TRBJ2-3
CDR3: CASSFTGTHVKDTQYF
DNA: TGTGCCAGCAGTTTCACGGGGACTCACGTAAAGGATACGCAGTATTTT

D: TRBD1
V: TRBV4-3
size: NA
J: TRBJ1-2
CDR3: CASSQDGTVLNYGYTF
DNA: TGCGCCAGCAGCCAAGACGGGACAGTCCTTAACTATGGCTACACCTTC

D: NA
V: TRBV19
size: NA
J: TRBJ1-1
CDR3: CASSSQRTEAFF
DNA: TGTGCCAGTAGTTCCCAGCGGACTGAAGCTTTCTTT

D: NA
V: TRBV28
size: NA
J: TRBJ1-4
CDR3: CASSNAGTNEKLFF
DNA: TGTGCCAGCAGTAACGCCGGGACTAATGAAAAACTGTTTTTT

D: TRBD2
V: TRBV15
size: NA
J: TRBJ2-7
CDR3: CATSRDLTSGSEQYF
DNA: TGTGCCACCAGCAGAGATTTAACTAGCGGGAGCGAGCAGTACTTC

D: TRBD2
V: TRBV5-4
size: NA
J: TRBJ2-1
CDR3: CASRPAGEGYNEQFF
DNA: TGTGCCAGCAGACCAGCGGGAGAGGGGTACAATGAGCAGTTCTTC

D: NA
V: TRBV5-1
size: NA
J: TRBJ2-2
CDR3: CASSPSQGSTGELFF
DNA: TGCGCCAGCAGCCCTTCTCAGGGATCCACCGGGGAGCTGTTTTTT

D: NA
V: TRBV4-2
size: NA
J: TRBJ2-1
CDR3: CASSQDLKSEQFF
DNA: TGTGCCAGCAGCCAAGACCTAAAGAGCGAGCAGTTCTTC